This TCR beta chain was recorded in a study of blood T cell repertoires in COVID-19. In the study overall: Sites across the United States, Italy and Spain contributed samples from acute and convalescent COVID-19. The analysed material was cDNA or gDNA that came from T cells, B-cell-depleted T cells, or PBMCs.

Enrolment of Seattle patients took place during active infection, and they were followed longitudinally. Authors' processing steps: Amplification with reference gene primers provided the estimates of nucleated cell counts. TCRdb's table, derived via immunoSEQ multiplex PCR, lists solely in-frame clones and lacks some. V and J calls and clone size are as listed in that table; D and trimming were resolved from the DNA. The data contain about 59,000 clones, 80% to 90% of them singletons. The germline CDR1 and CDR2 sequences are SEHNR and FQNEAQ (reference sequence). The V and J ends lost 5 bases and 3 bases respectively, with 7 bases between them. This CDR3 contains 12 residues.

The origin of this receptor is a man aged 60 to 69 with COVID-19, enrolled during active disease. Input material: peripheral blood. The V gene is TRBV7-9, the J gene TRBJ1-1, with D hard to call. The CDR3 reads CASSLTHTEAFF. The CDR3 DNA sequence: TGTGCCAGCAGCCTCACACACACTGAAGCTTTCTTT.